Listed below are T cell receptor beta chains from one sample, sequenced in a study of T cell responses to AZD1222 COVID-19 vaccine. Sequencing was performed with immunoSEQ multiplex PCR; in TCRdb, only in-frame clones are kept and a portion is missing. The sample shows 150,000 to 200,000 clones, 88% of them seen only once. The sequenced sample was peripheral blood, obtained 28 days after the second AZD1222 dose. Every receptor here comes from an adult who received the AZD1222 COVID-19 vaccine. Each CDR3 is given with its conserved first and last residue. D genes are given only for firm matches. Clone size appears in some rows only: once, few, many, or a class for an expanded clone.

j_call clone_size d_call v_call cdr3_nt cdr3_aa
TRBJ1-5 . . TRBV13 TGTGCCAGCAGCTTACGGGGGGCCGGTTTTAATCAGCCCCAGCATTTT CASSLRGAGFNQPQHF
TRBJ2-1 . TRBD2 TRBV2 TGTGCCAGCGAGCGGGATTACTCCTACAATGAGCAGTTCTTC CASERDYSYNEQFF
TRBJ2-1 . TRBD1 TRBV7-9 TGTGCCAGCAGCTCCGGACAGGGGAAGTCGGATGAGCAGTTCTTC CASSSGQGKSDEQFF
TRBJ1-2 . . TRBV6-5 TGTGCCAGCAGTTACGCGGACGGCGCCAACTATGGCTACACCTTC CASSYADGANYGYTF
TRBJ2-3 . . TRBV6-5 TGTGCCAGCAGTATTACAGTCGGGTCAGATACGCAGTATTTT CASSITVGSDTQYF
TRBJ1-1 . . TRBV9 TGTGCCAGCAGCCTCGACGGGGATGCTGAAGCTTTCTTT CASSLDGDAEAFF
TRBJ2-1 . TRBD2 TRBV28 TGTGCCAGCAGTACTAGCGGGTCCTACAATGAGCAGTTCTTC CASSTSGSYNEQFF
TRBJ2-2 . TRBD1 TRBV2 TGTGCCAGCAGTTCGACAGGGGGAAAGGCCGGGGAGCTGTTTTTT CASSSTGGKAGELFF
TRBJ2-5 . TRBD1 TRBV28 TGTGCCAGCAGTCGAGGGACAGTACAAGAGACCCAGTACTTC CASSRGTVQETQYF
TRBJ2-2 . . TRBV5-1 TGCGCCAGCAGCTCGGGGACTCTTGACGGGGAGCTGTTTTTT CASSSGTLDGELFF
TRBJ2-3 . TRBD1 TRBV10-3 TGTGCCATCGGGACAGGGAGCACAGATACGCAGTATTTT CAIGTGSTDTQYF
TRBJ2-7 . TRBD1 TRBV7-2 TGTGCCAGCACGGGAACGACAGGGACATACGAGCAGTACTTC CASTGTTGTYEQYF
TRBJ1-4 . . TRBV4-3 TGCGCCAGCAGCCAAGAGACAGCAACTAATGAAAAACTGTTTTTT CASSQETATNEKLFF
TRBJ2-7 . . TRBV11-1 TGTGCCAGCAGCGTCCGGGACGGAACCTACGAGCAGTACTTC CASSVRDGTYEQYF
TRBJ1-1 . TRBD1 TRBV18 TGTGCCAGCTCAGCGCGACAGGGATCAAACACTGAAGCTTTCTTT CASSARQGSNTEAFF
TRBJ1-4 . . TRBV5-1 TGCGCCAGCAGCTTCTTCCCCTCCGGGGGGGAGGAAAAACTGTTTTTT CASSFFPSGGEEKLFF
TRBJ2-7 once TRBD1 TRBV9 TGTGCCAGCAGCCCTCGACAGGGGAGCTCCTACGAGCAGTACTTC CASSPRQGSSYEQYF
TRBJ2-7 . . TRBV24-1 TGTGCCACCAGTGATTCGCGCGAGCAGTACTTC CATSDSREQYF
TRBJ1-5 . TRBD1 TRBV6-5 TGTGCCAGCAGGTCAACAGGGGGAAATCAGCCCCAGCATTTT CASRSTGGNQPQHF
TRBJ1-2 . . TRBV14 TGTGCCAGCAGCCTTTTACAGGGATCTAACTATGGCTACACCTTC CASSLLQGSNYGYTF
TRBJ1-6 . . TRBV3-1/TRBV3-2 TGTGCCAGCAGCCAAGTCCGGGTTCGAAACTATAATTCACCCCTCCACTTT CASSQVRVRNYNSPLHF
TRBJ1-2 . . TRBV12-3/TRBV12-4 TGTGCCAGCAGCTCGGGACGAATCTATGGCTACACCTTC CASSSGRIYGYTF
TRBJ2-1 . . TRBV21-1 TGTGCCAGCAGCAAGGACAGGGCATACAATGAGCAGTTCTTC CASSKDRAYNEQFF
TRBJ2-3 . TRBD1 TRBV9 TGTGCCAGCAGCGTCAGGGGGAGCAGGGGGTCTAGCACAGATACGCAGTATTTT CASSVRGSRGSSTDTQYF
TRBJ2-5 . . TRBV6-1 TGTGCCAGCAGTGAAGAAGACCTTGTCCAAGAGACCCAGTACTTC CASSEEDLVQETQYF
TRBJ2-3 . . TRBV7-3 TGTGCCAGCAGCTCGTCGATGGGCCGAGATCCAGATACGCAGTATTTT CASSSSMGRDPDTQYF
TRBJ2-1 few . TRBV11-2 TGTGCCAGCAGCTTAGGGACCAGGACATCCTACAATGAGCAGTTCTTC CASSLGTRTSYNEQFF
TRBJ2-3 . . TRBV5-6 TGTGCCAGCACGCGACTGGGAGGAAGCATAGATACGCAGTATTTT CASTRLGGSIDTQYF
TRBJ1-6 . TRBD1 TRBV27 TGTGCCAGCAGTCCGGGGATAGGGGGCGCGAATTCACCCCTCCACTTT CASSPGIGGANSPLHF
TRBJ1-5 few . TRBV3-1/TRBV3-2 TGTGCCAGCAGCCAAGATCACGGGTCTCACAATCAGCCCCAGCATTTT CASSQDHGSHNQPQHF
TRBJ1-1 . TRBD1 TRBV6-2/TRBV6-3 TGTGCCAGCAGTTACTCGGAGAGGACAGGGCGTGAAGCTTTCTTT CASSYSERTGREAFF
TRBJ2-7 . . TRBV10-3 TGTGCCATCAGGGGGGCGACTACGAGCTCCTACGAGCAGTACTTC CAIRGATTSSYEQYF
TRBJ2-1 . . TRBV5-4 TGTGCCAGCAGCTTGAAACTAGCATCACTGGATGAGCAGTTCTTC CASSLKLASLDEQFF
TRBJ1-2 . . TRBV28 TGTGCCAGCCAAAGGGAAAACTATGGCTACACCTTC CASQRENYGYTF
TRBJ1-5 . . TRBV4-3 TGCGCCAGCAGCCAAGATCTGAGGGCGGGTCCCGAGTCTATCAATCAGCCCCAGCATTTT CASSQDLRAGPESINQPQHF
TRBJ1-6 . TRBD1 TRBV7-9 TGTGCCAGCAGCCAGGGGGCGGGTTCACCCCTCCACTTT CASSQGAGSPLHF